Sequencing of this T cell receptor beta chain was carried out in a study of blood T cell repertoires in COVID-19. Overall study: Samples came from the United States, Italy and Spain, spanning acute and convalescent COVID-19. Sources were T cells, B-cell-depleted T cells, or PBMCs; the material itself was cDNA or gDNA.

Methods used by the authors: Reference gene primers were amplified, and this amplification served to estimate nucleated cell counts. Clones were sequenced by immunoSEQ multiplex PCR, and TCRdb holds only the in-frame ones, with some missing. From that table come the V and J calls and clone size; the DNA was used to work out D and trimming. In the table there are approximately 150,000 clones, about 85% of which are singletons. V was pared by 2 bases and J by 1 base, with 5 bases between. Germline V lookup: CDR1 MDHEN, CDR2 SYDVKM. The CDR3 has 13 amino acids. This clonotype originated in a human donor with acute or convalescent COVID-19. The donor label of this sample is uncertain. The sequencing sample was made of peripheral blood. V and J are TRBV28 and TRBJ1-1; D not resolved. DNA for the CDR3: TGTGCCAGCAGTTTAGTCCAGAACACTGAAGCTTTCTTT. Protein product: CASSLVQNTEAFF.